This is a list of T cell receptor beta chains from one sample in a study of OX40 agonist ivuxolimab in advanced cancers. Profiling relied on immunoSEQ multiplex PCR, and the TCRdb table lists in-frame clones only, not all of them. The data contain some 33,000 clones, roughly 79% of them singletons. Sequenced here: CD4+ or CD8+ T cells sorted from blood, sampled in a trial of the OX40 agonist ivuxolimab. Receptors were obtained from an adult with an advanced solid tumor such as melanoma, head and neck, liver or kidney cancer. CDR3s include the opening cysteine and the closing phenylalanine or tryptophan. The order of the fields is clone size, V gene, D gene, J gene, CDR3 DNA, CDR3 protein. D genes are given only for firm matches. For some rows the clone size is stated as once, few or many, or as a class when expanded; others skip it.

>once|TRBV28|-|TRBJ2-7
TGTGCCAGCGGGCAGGGCTCCTACGAGCAGTACTTC
CASGQGSYEQYF
>-|TRBV4-1|TRBD2|TRBJ2-7
TGCGCCAGCAGCCAACCTAGCGGCCTATATCCATCCTACGAGCAGTACTTC
CASSQPSGLYPSYEQYF
>-|TRBV7-3|-|TRBJ1-1
TGTGCCAGCAGCTTACAGATAAACACTGAAGCTTTCTTT
CASSLQINTEAFF
>-|TRBV18|TRBD2|TRBJ2-1
TGTGCCAGCTCACCACCCAAACCCGGACTAGAGGTGGAGCAGTTCTTC
CASSPPKPGLEVEQFF
>-|TRBV4-3|-|TRBJ2-2
TGCGCCAGCAGCCAAGATCCCCCCACGAACACCGGGGAGCTGTTTTTT
CASSQDPPTNTGELFF
>-|TRBV7-6|-|TRBJ1-1
TGTGCCAGCAGCCCCCTAGGGGAAACTGAAGCTTTCTTT
CASSPLGETEAFF
>few|TRBV6-1|TRBD1|TRBJ1-4
TGTGCCATCTCAAACAGGGGACAGGATAATGAAAAACTGTTTTTT
CAISNRGQDNEKLFF
>-|TRBV7-9|TRBD1|TRBJ1-2
TGTGCCAGCAGCGAAGGAACAGGGGGCAGAATCTATGGCTACACCTTC
CASSEGTGGRIYGYTF
>-|TRBV6-5|-|TRBJ2-5
TGTGCCAGCAGTTACGGCGGAGGGACCCCAGAGACCCAGTACTTC
CASSYGGGTPETQYF
>-|TRBV14|TRBD2|TRBJ2-3
TGTGCCAGCAGCCATGAGGGGTTAATAGCGGGCATAGATACGCAGTATTTT
CASSHEGLIAGIDTQYF
>-|TRBV15|TRBD2|TRBJ2-5
TGTGCCACCAGCAGAGTTTTGCTAGCGGGGGACCAAGAGACCCAGTACTTC
CATSRVLLAGDQETQYF
>-|TRBV5-5|TRBD1|TRBJ2-7
TGTGCCAGCAGCCTTTGGACAGGGACAGGGTCCTACGAGCAGTACTTC
CASSLWTGTGSYEQYF
>-|TRBV6-5|TRBD2|TRBJ2-1
TGTGCCAGCAGTTTTCTTCTAGCGGGATATAATGAGCAGTTCTTC
CASSFLLAGYNEQFF
>-|TRBV6-1|-|TRBJ1-5
TGTGCCAGCAGTGAAGCGCTTCTCTGGGGCTCTAGCAATCAGCCCCAGCATTTT
CASSEALLWGSSNQPQHF
>-|TRBV5-5|TRBD1|TRBJ1-3
TGTGCCAGCAGCTTGGCCCCAACAGGGGGGCAGGGAAACACCATATATTTT
CASSLAPTGGQGNTIYF
>few|TRBV11-1|-|TRBJ1-1
TGTGCCAGCAGCTTACAGGGGAACACTGAAGCTTTCTTT
CASSLQGNTEAFF
>-|TRBV19|TRBD2|TRBJ2-1
TGTGCCAGTAGCCTTACTAGCGGCAATGAGCAGTTCTTC
CASSLTSGNEQFF
>few|TRBV19|TRBD1|TRBJ1-1
TGTGCCAGTAGTAGGCAACAGGGGGCTACTGAAGCTTTCTTT
CASSRQQGATEAFF
>-|TRBV4-2|TRBD1|TRBJ2-3
TGTGCCAGCAGCCTTGGGACAGAATTCACAGATACGCAGTATTTT
CASSLGTEFTDTQYF
>-|TRBV29-1|-|TRBJ2-3
TGCAGCGTTGAGGCGGACACAGATACGCAGTATTTT
CSVEADTDTQYF
>-|TRBV7-8|-|TRBJ1-1
TGTGCCAGCAGTCGATTGGGGGGGAACACTGAAGCTTTCTTT
CASSRLGGNTEAFF
>few|TRBV28|-|TRBJ2-3
TGTGCCAGCAGTTTTAGGGGGTTGGGTTATAGAGATACGCAGTATTTT
CASSFRGLGYRDTQYF
>-|TRBV11-3|-|TRBJ2-2
TGTGCCAGCAGCCCCGGACAGAACACCGGGGAGCTGTTTTTT
CASSPGQNTGELFF
>-|TRBV5-1|-|TRBJ2-1
TGCGCCAGCAGCTCTCGGACAGACAATGAGCAGTTCTTC
CASSSRTDNEQFF